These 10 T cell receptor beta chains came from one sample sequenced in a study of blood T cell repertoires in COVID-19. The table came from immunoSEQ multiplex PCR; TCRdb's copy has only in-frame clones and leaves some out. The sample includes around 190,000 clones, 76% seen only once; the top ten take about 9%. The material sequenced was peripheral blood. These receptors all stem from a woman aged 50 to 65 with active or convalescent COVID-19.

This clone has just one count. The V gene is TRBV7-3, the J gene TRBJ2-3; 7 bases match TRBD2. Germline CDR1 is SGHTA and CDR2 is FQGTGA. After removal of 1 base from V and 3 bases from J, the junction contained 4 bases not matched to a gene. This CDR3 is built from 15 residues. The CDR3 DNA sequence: TGTGCCAGCAGCTTAAGTCCTAGCGGTACAGATACGCAGTATTTT. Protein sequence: CASSLSPSGTDTQYF.

This CDR3 is CASSPGGGADTQYF. In nucleotides, the CDR3 is TGCGCCAGCAGCCCCGGGGGGGGCGCAGATACGCAGTATTTT. V usage is TRBV5-1 and J usage is TRBJ2-3; 8 bases line up with TRBD2. This CDR3 is 14 amino acids long. Germline CDR1 is SGHRS and CDR2 is YFSETQ. V shed 4 bases and J 4 bases; nucleotides not matched to a gene: 5.

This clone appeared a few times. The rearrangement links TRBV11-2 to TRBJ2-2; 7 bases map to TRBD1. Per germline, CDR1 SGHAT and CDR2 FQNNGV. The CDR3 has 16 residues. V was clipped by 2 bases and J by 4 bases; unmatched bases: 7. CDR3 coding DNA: TGTGCCAGCAGCTTACACAGGGGATCTGGCACCGGGGAGCTGTTTTTT. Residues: CASSLHRGSGTGELFF. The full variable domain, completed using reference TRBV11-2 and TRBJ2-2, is EAGVAQSPRYKIIEKRQSVAFWCNPISGHATLYWYQQILGQGPKLLIQFQNNGVVDDSQLPKDRFSAERLKGVDSTLKIQPAKLEDSAVYLCASSLHRGSGTGELFFGEGSRLTVL.

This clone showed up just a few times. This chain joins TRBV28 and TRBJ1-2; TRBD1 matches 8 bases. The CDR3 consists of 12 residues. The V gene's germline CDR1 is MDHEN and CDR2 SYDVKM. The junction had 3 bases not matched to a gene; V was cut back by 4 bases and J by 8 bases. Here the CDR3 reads CASSSRTGGYTF. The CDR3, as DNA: TGTGCCAGCAGTTCCCGGACAGGGGGCTACACCTTC.

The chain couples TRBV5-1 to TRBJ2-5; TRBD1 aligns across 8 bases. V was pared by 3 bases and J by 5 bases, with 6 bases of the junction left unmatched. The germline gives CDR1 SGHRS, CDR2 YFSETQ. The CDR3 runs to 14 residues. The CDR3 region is CASSSQGGGETQYF. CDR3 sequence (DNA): TGCGCCAGCAGCTCACAGGGGGGCGGGGAGACCCAGTACTTC.

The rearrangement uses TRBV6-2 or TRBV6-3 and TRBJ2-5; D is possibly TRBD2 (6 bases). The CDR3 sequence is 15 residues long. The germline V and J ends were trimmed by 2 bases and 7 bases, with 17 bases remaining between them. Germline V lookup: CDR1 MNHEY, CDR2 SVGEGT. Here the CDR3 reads CASSYLGRSGGTQYF. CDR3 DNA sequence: TGTGCCAGCAGTTACCTCGGACGGTCCGGGGGGACCCAGTACTTC.

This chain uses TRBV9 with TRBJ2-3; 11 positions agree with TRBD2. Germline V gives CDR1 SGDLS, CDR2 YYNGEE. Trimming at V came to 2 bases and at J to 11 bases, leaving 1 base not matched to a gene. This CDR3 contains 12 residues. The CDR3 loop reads CASSVSGGGQYF. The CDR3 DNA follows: TGTGCCAGCAGCGTTAGCGGGGGGGGGCAGTATTTT.

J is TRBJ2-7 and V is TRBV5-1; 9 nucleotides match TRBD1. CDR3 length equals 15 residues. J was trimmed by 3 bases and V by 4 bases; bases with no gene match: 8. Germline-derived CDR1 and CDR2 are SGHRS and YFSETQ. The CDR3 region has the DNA TGCGCCAGCAGCCTGGAGGGACAGGGTTTCTACGAGCAGTACTTC. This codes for CASSLEGQGFYEQYF.

CDR3 in DNA: TGCGCCAGCAGCCAAGACACCCTAGCGGGAGGTGCTGGGCAGTTCTTC. This gives the protein CASSQDTLAGGAGQFF. V is TRBV4-3 and J is TRBJ2-1; 11 nucleotides match TRBD2. The V and J ends lost 0 bases and 12 bases, in that order; junction bases with no gene match: 10. The CDR3 extends over 16 amino acids. Germline V gives CDR1 LGHNA, CDR2 YSLEER.

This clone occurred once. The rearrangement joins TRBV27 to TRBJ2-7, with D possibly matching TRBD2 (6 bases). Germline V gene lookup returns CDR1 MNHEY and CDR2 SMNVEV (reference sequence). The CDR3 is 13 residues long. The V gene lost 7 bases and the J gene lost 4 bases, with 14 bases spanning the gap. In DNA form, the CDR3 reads TGTGCCAGCAACCGGGACGGAGGGTACGAGCAGTACTTC. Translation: CASNRDGGYEQYF.